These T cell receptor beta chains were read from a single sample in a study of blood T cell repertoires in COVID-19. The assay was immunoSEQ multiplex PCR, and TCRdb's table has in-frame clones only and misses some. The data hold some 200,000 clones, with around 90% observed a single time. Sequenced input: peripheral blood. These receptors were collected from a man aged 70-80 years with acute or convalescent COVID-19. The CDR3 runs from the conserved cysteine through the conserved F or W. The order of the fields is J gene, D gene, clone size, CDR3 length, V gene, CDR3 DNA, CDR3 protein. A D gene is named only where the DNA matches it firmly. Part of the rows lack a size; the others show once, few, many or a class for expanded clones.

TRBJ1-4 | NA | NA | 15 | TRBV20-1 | TGCAGTGCTAGTACGACAGGTGCAACTAATGAAAAACTGTTTTTT | CSASTTGATNEKLFF
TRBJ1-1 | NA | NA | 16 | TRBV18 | TGTGCCAGCTCACCATTTCGGGGGGCCATGAACACTGAAGCTTTCTTT | CASSPFRGAMNTEAFF
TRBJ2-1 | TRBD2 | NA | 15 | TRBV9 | TGTGCCAGCAGCCCTCCGGGAGGACTCTACAATGAGCAGTTCTTC | CASSPPGGLYNEQFF
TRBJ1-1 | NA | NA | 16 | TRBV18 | TGTGCCAGCTCACGCCCGGCCTCGGGAGCAGAGACTGAAGCTTTCTTT | CASSRPASGAETEAFF
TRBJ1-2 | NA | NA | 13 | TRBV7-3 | TGTGCCAGCAGCCACGGGGGTGGCTATGGCTACACCTTC | CASSHGGGYGYTF
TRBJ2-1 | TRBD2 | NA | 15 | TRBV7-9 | TGTGCCAGCAGCTTAGTGGCTAGCGGGAACGGTGAGCAGTTCTTC | CASSLVASGNGEQFF
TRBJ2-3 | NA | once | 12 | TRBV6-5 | TGTGCCAGCGGGGCGGGCACAGATACGCAGTATTTT | CASGAGTDTQYF
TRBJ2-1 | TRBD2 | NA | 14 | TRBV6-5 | TGTGCCAGCAGTTTCGGGCGGCGGGGGAATGAGCAGTTCTTC | CASSFGRRGNEQFF
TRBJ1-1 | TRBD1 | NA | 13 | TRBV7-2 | TGTGCCAGCAGCCGGACAGGGGACACTGAAGCTTTCTTT | CASSRTGDTEAFF
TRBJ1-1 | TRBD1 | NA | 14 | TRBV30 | TGTGCCTGGGGGACAGGGGGGCGGAACACTGAAGCTTTCTTT | CAWGTGGRNTEAFF
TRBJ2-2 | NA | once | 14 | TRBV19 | TGTGCCAGTAGTATGCAGGGGACCAGCGGGGAGCTGTTTTTT | CASSMQGTSGELFF
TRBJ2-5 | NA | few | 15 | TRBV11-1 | TGTGCCAGCAGCCCCCGGCCGGGGGACCAAGAGACCCAGTACTTC | CASSPRPGDQETQYF
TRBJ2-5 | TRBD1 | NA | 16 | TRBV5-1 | TGCGCCAGCAGCTTGGTCGGGACAGGGCTTCAAGAGACCCAGTACTTC | CASSLVGTGLQETQYF
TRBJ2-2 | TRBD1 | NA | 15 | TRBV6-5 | TGTGCCAGCAGTCCTACGACAGGGTTCACCGGGGAGCTGTTTTTT | CASSPTTGFTGELFF
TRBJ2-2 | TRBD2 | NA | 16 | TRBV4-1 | TGCGCCAGCAGCCCTCGGACGGGAGGGGCCACCGGGGAGCTGTTTTTT | CASSPRTGGATGELFF
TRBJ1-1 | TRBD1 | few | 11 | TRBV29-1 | TGCAGCGTCAACAGGGGGTTTGAAGCTTTCTTT | CSVNRGFEAFF
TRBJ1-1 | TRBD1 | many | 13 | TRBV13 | TGTGCCAGCAGCTATGGACAGGGGGCGCAGGCTTTCTTT | CASSYGQGAQAFF
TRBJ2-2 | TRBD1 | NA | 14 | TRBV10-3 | TGTGCCATCAGTATCGACAGGGGTCGCGGGGAGCTGTTTTTT | CAISIDRGRGELFF
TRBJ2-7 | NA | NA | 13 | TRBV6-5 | TGTGCCAGCAGTAAACGGGGAAGCTACGAGCAGTACTTC | CASSKRGSYEQYF
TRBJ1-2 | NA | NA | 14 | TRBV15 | TGTGCCACCAGCAGAGGGGAGGGGGGATATGGCTACACCTTC | CATSRGEGGYGYTF
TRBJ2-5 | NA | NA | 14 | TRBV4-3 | TGCGCCAGCAGCCAAGATGGGCGCCAAGAGACCCAGTACTTC | CASSQDGRQETQYF
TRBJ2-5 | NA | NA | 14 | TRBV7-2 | TGTGCCAGCAGCTTTTCGACAGGAACAAAGACCCAGTACTTC | CASSFSTGTKTQYF
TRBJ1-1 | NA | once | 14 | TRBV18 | TGTGCCAGCTCACCCCTTTCAGGGCTCACTGAAGCTTTCTTT | CASSPLSGLTEAFF
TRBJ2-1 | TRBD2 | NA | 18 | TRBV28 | TGTGCCAGCAGTTTAGGACTAGCGGGAGCATGGACCTACAATGAGCAGTTCTTC | CASSLGLAGAWTYNEQFF
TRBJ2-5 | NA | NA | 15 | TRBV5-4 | TGTGCCAGCAGCTACGCCGCGGGGGCTCGAGAGACCCAGTACTTC | CASSYAAGARETQYF
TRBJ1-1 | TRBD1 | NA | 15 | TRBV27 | TGTGCCAGCCATCAGGGACAGGGCCCTCTCACTGAAGCTTTCTTT | CASHQGQGPLTEAFF
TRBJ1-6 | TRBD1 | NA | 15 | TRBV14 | TGTGCCAGCAGCCGACAACAGGGGGGTAATTCACCCCTCCACTTT | CASSRQQGGNSPLHF
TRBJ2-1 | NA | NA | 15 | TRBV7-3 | TGTGCCAGCAGCCCAACGACTAGCTCCTACAATGAGCAGTTCTTC | CASSPTTSSYNEQFF
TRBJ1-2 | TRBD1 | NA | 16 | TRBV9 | TGTGCCAGCAGCGTAACGACAGGGGGCCCCTTGTATGGCTACACCTTC | CASSVTTGGPLYGYTF
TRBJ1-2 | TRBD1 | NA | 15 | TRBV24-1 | TGTGCCACCAGTGCTCAGGGGGAATCTAACTATGGCTACACCTTC | CATSAQGESNYGYTF
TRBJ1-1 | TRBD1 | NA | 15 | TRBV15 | TGTGCCACCAGCACACGACAGGGGAGGAACACTGAAGCTTTCTTT | CATSTRQGRNTEAFF
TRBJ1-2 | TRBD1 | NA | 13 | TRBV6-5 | TGTGCCAGCAGGAGGGGGACAGACCCACCTTGGACCTTC | CASRRGTDPPWTF
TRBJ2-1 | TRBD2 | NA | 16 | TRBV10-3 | TGTGCCATCTTCAGGACTAGCGGGAGCTCCTACAATGAGCAGTTCTTC | CAIFRTSGSSYNEQFF
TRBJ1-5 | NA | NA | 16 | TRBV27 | TGTGCCAGCAGATCTAACACAGGGATTTACAATCAGCCCCAGCATTTT | CASRSNTGIYNQPQHF
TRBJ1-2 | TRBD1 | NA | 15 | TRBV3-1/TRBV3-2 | TGTGCCAGCAGCAATACCGGGACAGCTAACTATGGCTACACCTTC | CASSNTGTANYGYTF
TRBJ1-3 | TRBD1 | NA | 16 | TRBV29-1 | TGCAGCGTTGAGACAGGGTCCGCACTCTCTGGAAACACCATATATTTT | CSVETGSALSGNTIYF
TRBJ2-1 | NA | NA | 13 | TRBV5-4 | TGTGCCAGCAGCTTGGACCGGTACAATGAGCAGTTCTTC | CASSLDRYNEQFF